The T cell receptor (beta chain) described here comes from a study of blood T cell repertoires in COVID-19. Study-level background: COVID-19 samples from acute and convalescent phases originated in the United States, Italy and Spain.

The CDR3 has 13 amino acids. V was shortened by 3 bases and J by 0 bases, with 5 bases between the two germline ends. Germline V lookup: CDR1 SEHNR, CDR2 FQNEAQ (reference sequence). The repertoire was sequenced with immunoSEQ multiplex PCR; TCRdb's copy has only in-frame clones and lacks some. Of some 200,000 clones in the sample, roughly 88% were seen once. This clonotype was obtained from a human donor in a cohort sampled during active COVID-19. Sequenced sample: peripheral blood. The chain recombines TRBV7-9 with TRBJ1-1, with a possible D match to TRBD1 (5 bases). CDR3 region: CASSLTVNTEAFF. The CDR3 DNA follows: TGTGCCAGCAGCTTGACAGTGAACACTGAAGCTTTCTTT.